Listed below are T cell receptor beta chains from one sample, sequenced in a study of identical twins. TCRdb re-called the 5' RACE reads through MiXCR, storing one row per CDR3 protein. The data show about 100,000 distinct CDR3 sequences, 5.9% seen once. The sequencing input was memory T cells sorted from blood. Source of these receptors: a woman in her forties or fifties in good health. The CDR3 runs from the conserved cysteine through the conserved F or W. The D gene is left open where the match is weak. Only part of the rows carry a size: once, few, many, or a class if the clone is expanded.

cdr3_nt: TGCGCCAGCAGCTTGGGGCTTCGGTCGACCCCCGAAAAACTGTTTTTT
cdr3_aa: CASSLGLRSTPEKLFF
clone_size: many
v_call: TRBV5-1
j_call: TRBJ1-4
d_call: NA

cdr3_nt: TGTGCCAGCAGCGTAGAAGGGACAGGGAACATTCAGTACTTC
cdr3_aa: CASSVEGTGNIQYF
clone_size: NA
v_call: TRBV9
j_call: TRBJ2-4
d_call: TRBD1

cdr3_nt: TGCAGTGCTGGAGTAGCGGGAGTTCGAAATGAGCAGTTCTTC
cdr3_aa: CSAGVAGVRNEQFF
clone_size: many
v_call: TRBV20-1
j_call: TRBJ2-1
d_call: TRBD2

cdr3_nt: TGTGCCAGCAAAGGGTGGGCTAATGAAAAACTGTTTTTT
cdr3_aa: CASKGWANEKLFF
clone_size: many
v_call: TRBV2
j_call: TRBJ1-4
d_call: NA

cdr3_nt: TGTGCCAGCAGTAGGGGACTTCAGAACACCGGGGAGCTGTTTTTT
cdr3_aa: CASSRGLQNTGELFF
clone_size: many
v_call: TRBV12-3/TRBV12-4
j_call: TRBJ2-2
d_call: NA

cdr3_nt: TGCGCCAGCAGGGCTGACTCCCCCCTGATCTACGAGCAGTACTTC
cdr3_aa: CASRADSPLIYEQYF
clone_size: NA
v_call: TRBV5-1
j_call: TRBJ2-7
d_call: NA

cdr3_nt: TGCAGTGCTAGGAATATAGTGGGTCAGCCCCAGCATTTT
cdr3_aa: CSARNIVGQPQHF
clone_size: few
v_call: TRBV20-1
j_call: TRBJ1-5
d_call: NA

cdr3_nt: TGTGCCAGCAGTACCCCCTCCGACCGGGGCTCGGGAGGGGCTTTCTTT
cdr3_aa: CASSTPSDRGSGGAFF
clone_size: many
v_call: TRBV28
j_call: TRBJ1-1
d_call: NA

cdr3_nt: TGTGCCAGCGGCCCAGCCTACGAGCAGTACTTC
cdr3_aa: CASGPAYEQYF
clone_size: NA
v_call: TRBV28
j_call: TRBJ2-7
d_call: NA

cdr3_nt: TGCGCCAGCAGCCAAGAACAGGGAAAAGACTATGGCTACACCTTC
cdr3_aa: CASSQEQGKDYGYTF
clone_size: NA
v_call: TRBV4-1
j_call: TRBJ1-2
d_call: NA

cdr3_nt: TGTGCCAGCAGTGACGGGATAGCGGGAGGAGATACGCAGTATTTT
cdr3_aa: CASSDGIAGGDTQYF
clone_size: many
v_call: TRBV6-4
j_call: TRBJ2-3
d_call: TRBD2

cdr3_nt: TGTGCCAGTGATCCGGGACAGGGGCCGACACCCCTCCACTTT
cdr3_aa: CASDPGQGPTPLHF
clone_size: few
v_call: TRBV7-9
j_call: TRBJ1-6
d_call: TRBD1

cdr3_nt: TGTGCCAGCAGCTTGCTCAACGGTCAGAATGAAAAACTGTTTTTT
cdr3_aa: CASSLLNGQNEKLFF
clone_size: many
v_call: TRBV5-5
j_call: TRBJ1-4
d_call: NA

cdr3_nt: TGTGCCAGCAGCTTGGTCGGGAGGCCAGATACGCAGTATTTT
cdr3_aa: CASSLVGRPDTQYF
clone_size: many
v_call: TRBV5-5
j_call: TRBJ2-3
d_call: TRBD2

cdr3_nt: TGTGCCAGTGGAGCGGGGTTGGACTACGAGCAGTACTTC
cdr3_aa: CASGAGLDYEQYF
clone_size: many
v_call: TRBV6-1
j_call: TRBJ2-7
d_call: TRBD2

cdr3_nt: TGCGCCAGCAGCCCTTTAGGGTCCTCCAACACCTTC
cdr3_aa: CASSPLGSSNTF
clone_size: many
v_call: TRBV10-2
j_call: TRBJ1-2
d_call: NA

cdr3_nt: TGTGCCAGCAGCAAACACCTCCTCGGGTCTTCCTACAATGAGCAGTTCTTC
cdr3_aa: CASSKHLLGSSYNEQFF
clone_size: many
v_call: TRBV11-2
j_call: TRBJ2-1
d_call: NA

cdr3_nt: TGTGCCAGCAGCAAAGGGACAGGGGGCATGGAGACCCAGTACTTC
cdr3_aa: CASSKGTGGMETQYF
clone_size: many
v_call: TRBV5-6
j_call: TRBJ2-5
d_call: TRBD1

cdr3_nt: TGTGCCAGCAGCGCTGGTTACTACGAGCAGTACTTC
cdr3_aa: CASSAGYYEQYF
clone_size: many
v_call: TRBV7-8
j_call: TRBJ2-7
d_call: NA

cdr3_nt: TGTGCCAGCAGCTTAGTCGTTACAGGGGGCACTGAAGCTTTCTTT
cdr3_aa: CASSLVVTGGTEAFF
clone_size: many
v_call: TRBV7-8
j_call: TRBJ1-1
d_call: TRBD1

cdr3_nt: TGCAGTGCTAGAGATGAAAAAGTTTTCAATGAGCAGTTCTTC
cdr3_aa: CSARDEKVFNEQFF
clone_size: many
v_call: TRBV20-1
j_call: TRBJ2-1
d_call: NA

cdr3_nt: TGCAGTGCGCCCCGGACAGGGGTTATGTACGAGCAGTACTTC
cdr3_aa: CSAPRTGVMYEQYF
clone_size: many
v_call: TRBV20-1
j_call: TRBJ2-7
d_call: TRBD1

cdr3_nt: TGTGCCAGCAGCTCCTTACTGACCTTGCGGGGACCCAGCACAGATACGCAGTATTTT
cdr3_aa: CASSSLLTLRGPSTDTQYF
clone_size: few
v_call: TRBV12-3/TRBV12-4
j_call: TRBJ2-3
d_call: NA

cdr3_nt: TGTGCCAGCAGCCAAAGTAGAGCGGGAGGTTTTGGAGAGACCCAGTACTTC
cdr3_aa: CASSQSRAGGFGETQYF
clone_size: NA
v_call: TRBV3-1
j_call: TRBJ2-5
d_call: TRBD2

cdr3_nt: TGTGCCAGCAGCCAAGGGGTGTCAGGGGCGAACACTGAAGCTTTCTTT
cdr3_aa: CASSQGVSGANTEAFF
clone_size: NA
v_call: TRBV7-3
j_call: TRBJ1-1
d_call: NA

cdr3_nt: TGCAGTGCTAACCGGGCCCCTAATGAAAAACTGTTTTTT
cdr3_aa: CSANRAPNEKLFF
clone_size: many
v_call: TRBV20-1
j_call: TRBJ1-4
d_call: NA

cdr3_nt: TGTGCTAGCAGCCGCGGGAGGATCAATGAGCAGTTCTTC
cdr3_aa: CASSRGRINEQFF
clone_size: many
v_call: TRBV7-7
j_call: TRBJ2-1
d_call: TRBD2

cdr3_nt: TGTGCCAGCAGAGGGCGGGAGGGCCGATCCTACAATGAGCAGTTCTTC
cdr3_aa: CASRGREGRSYNEQFF
clone_size: medium-sized
v_call: TRBV6-2/TRBV6-3
j_call: TRBJ2-1
d_call: TRBD2

cdr3_nt: TGCAGTGCTAGACAGCCAGAGTACACTGAAGCTTTCTTT
cdr3_aa: CSARQPEYTEAFF
clone_size: many
v_call: TRBV20-1
j_call: TRBJ1-1
d_call: NA

cdr3_nt: TGTGCCAGCAGTTTAATTGTGGGAGGGAGCGGCACAGATACGCAGTATTTT
cdr3_aa: CASSLIVGGSGTDTQYF
clone_size: many
v_call: TRBV12-3/TRBV12-4
j_call: TRBJ2-3
d_call: TRBD2

cdr3_nt: TGCGCCAGCAGCCACAGGTACGAGCAGTACTTC
cdr3_aa: CASSHRYEQYF
clone_size: many
v_call: TRBV4-1
j_call: TRBJ2-7
d_call: NA

cdr3_nt: TGTGCCTGGAGCGGACCCGGGAGAAGCAATTCACCCCTCCACTTT
cdr3_aa: CAWSGPGRSNSPLHF
clone_size: many
v_call: TRBV30
j_call: TRBJ1-6
d_call: NA

cdr3_nt: TGTGCCAGCAGTTACTCTTACCCCGGGACAGGGGGCTACGAGCAGTACTTC
cdr3_aa: CASSYSYPGTGGYEQYF
clone_size: many
v_call: TRBV6-5
j_call: TRBJ2-7
d_call: TRBD1

cdr3_nt: TGCGCCAAAACTAAACCGGGACTAGCGACCGGGGAGCTGTTTTTT
cdr3_aa: CAKTKPGLATGELFF
clone_size: many
v_call: TRBV4-1
j_call: TRBJ2-2
d_call: TRBD2

cdr3_nt: TGCAGTGCTAGGCGAACTAGACTCGCACGCGATACGCAGTATTTT
cdr3_aa: CSARRTRLARDTQYF
clone_size: many
v_call: TRBV20-1
j_call: TRBJ2-3
d_call: NA

cdr3_nt: TGCGCCAGCAGCTTGATGGGCCGAAACAATGAGCAGTTCTTC
cdr3_aa: CASSLMGRNNEQFF
clone_size: NA
v_call: TRBV5-1
j_call: TRBJ2-1
d_call: NA

cdr3_nt: TGTGCCAGCAGCTTAGCGGCTAGCGGCAATGAGCAGTTCTTC
cdr3_aa: CASSLAASGNEQFF
clone_size: many
v_call: TRBV7-9
j_call: TRBJ2-1
d_call: TRBD2

cdr3_nt: TGTGCCAGCAGCTTAGATGACAGGGGCTATGGCTACACCTTC
cdr3_aa: CASSLDDRGYGYTF
clone_size: many
v_call: TRBV7-6
j_call: TRBJ1-2
d_call: TRBD1

cdr3_nt: TGCAGTGCCGGCGGGGGGAATCCTAATCAGCCCCAGCATTTT
cdr3_aa: CSAGGGNPNQPQHF
clone_size: NA
v_call: TRBV20-1
j_call: TRBJ1-5
d_call: NA

cdr3_nt: TGTGCCAGCAGTTACCTCGGGCTAGCGGGAGCGAACAATGAGCAGTTCTTC
cdr3_aa: CASSYLGLAGANNEQFF
clone_size: NA
v_call: TRBV6-2/TRBV6-3
j_call: TRBJ2-1
d_call: TRBD2

cdr3_nt: TGTGCCAGCAGCTTGGAGGCCCGGGGGGCAGATACGCAGTATTTT
cdr3_aa: CASSLEARGADTQYF
clone_size: NA
v_call: TRBV5-5
j_call: TRBJ2-3
d_call: TRBD2

cdr3_nt: TGCGCCAGCAGCCTGGTCTTGTGGGAGGGCCTCGACGAGCAGTACTTC
cdr3_aa: CASSLVLWEGLDEQYF
clone_size: few
v_call: TRBV5-1
j_call: TRBJ2-7
d_call: TRBD2

cdr3_nt: TGTGCCAGCAGGGTGGTCTCCGGGGAGCTGTTTTTT
cdr3_aa: CASRVVSGELFF
clone_size: many
v_call: TRBV2
j_call: TRBJ2-2
d_call: NA

cdr3_nt: TGTGCCAGCAGTTACCGATCTAGCGGGAAAGTGTACAATGAGCAGTTCTTC
cdr3_aa: CASSYRSSGKVYNEQFF
clone_size: NA
v_call: TRBV6-2/TRBV6-3
j_call: TRBJ2-1
d_call: TRBD2

cdr3_nt: TGTGCCTGGTTCCCTAGGGGCACAGATACGCAGTATTTT
cdr3_aa: CAWFPRGTDTQYF
clone_size: many
v_call: TRBV30
j_call: TRBJ2-3
d_call: NA

cdr3_nt: TGTGCCAGCAGCTTAGTTCGCGGGGGGGAGCAGTTCTTC
cdr3_aa: CASSLVRGGEQFF
clone_size: many
v_call: TRBV7-2
j_call: TRBJ2-1
d_call: TRBD2

cdr3_nt: TGTGCCAGCAGCCAGACCGGGAGGCCAGATCAAGAGACCCAGTACTTC
cdr3_aa: CASSQTGRPDQETQYF
clone_size: many
v_call: TRBV4-2
j_call: TRBJ2-5
d_call: TRBD2

cdr3_nt: TGCAGTGCTAGAGATCACAGGGCCCAAGAGACCCAGTACTTC
cdr3_aa: CSARDHRAQETQYF
clone_size: many
v_call: TRBV20-1
j_call: TRBJ2-5
d_call: NA

cdr3_nt: TGCAGTGCTAGCGGAGGACTAGGTTTAAGCAATGAGCAGTTCTTC
cdr3_aa: CSASGGLGLSNEQFF
clone_size: few
v_call: TRBV20-1
j_call: TRBJ2-1
d_call: TRBD2

cdr3_nt: TGTGCCAGCAGCCGTATTTGGACTAGCGGGGATACCACAGATACGCAGTATTTT
cdr3_aa: CASSRIWTSGDTTDTQYF
clone_size: NA
v_call: TRBV4-2
j_call: TRBJ2-3
d_call: TRBD2

cdr3_nt: TGTGCCAGCAGCTTGCGTTGGGGGGAAAATCAGCCCCAGCATTTT
cdr3_aa: CASSLRWGENQPQHF
clone_size: few
v_call: TRBV5-6
j_call: TRBJ1-5
d_call: NA

cdr3_nt: TGTGCCAGCAGTCATACTCGGACAGGGGGAGGAGATACGCAGTATTTT
cdr3_aa: CASSHTRTGGGDTQYF
clone_size: many
v_call: TRBV13
j_call: TRBJ2-3
d_call: TRBD1

cdr3_nt: TGTGCCAGCAGTGACAGACTAGCGGGAGCGACCTACAATGAGCAGTTCTTC
cdr3_aa: CASSDRLAGATYNEQFF
clone_size: few
v_call: TRBV25-1
j_call: TRBJ2-1
d_call: TRBD2

cdr3_nt: TGTGCCAGCAAAGGGTCAGACAACTATGGCTACACCTTC
cdr3_aa: CASKGSDNYGYTF
clone_size: few
v_call: TRBV27
j_call: TRBJ1-2
d_call: NA

cdr3_nt: TGTGCCAGCAGTTTCCGCAATCAGCCCCAGCATTTT
cdr3_aa: CASSFRNQPQHF
clone_size: many
v_call: TRBV27
j_call: TRBJ1-5
d_call: NA

cdr3_nt: TGCGCCAGCAGCTTAAGACAGGGCGGCAATGAGCAGTTCTTC
cdr3_aa: CASSLRQGGNEQFF
clone_size: many
v_call: TRBV5-1
j_call: TRBJ2-1
d_call: TRBD1

cdr3_nt: TGCAGTGCTAGTCATGAGACAGGCGAATTCAACTATGGCTACACCTTC
cdr3_aa: CSASHETGEFNYGYTF
clone_size: many
v_call: TRBV20-1
j_call: TRBJ1-2
d_call: NA

cdr3_nt: TGTGCCAGCAGTCAGCGGGGGCCGGCTCGGGAGCAGTACTTC
cdr3_aa: CASSQRGPAREQYF
clone_size: many
v_call: TRBV12-3/TRBV12-4
j_call: TRBJ2-7
d_call: TRBD2

cdr3_nt: TGCAGTGCGAGGGGCGGTCAGGGGCAGTATTTT
cdr3_aa: CSARGGQGQYF
clone_size: many
v_call: TRBV20-1
j_call: TRBJ2-3
d_call: NA